One sample yielded the 19 T cell receptor beta chains listed below, sequenced in a study of Ad26.COV2.S vaccination and SARS-CoV-2 variants. The treatment: roughly 19 received Ad26.COV2.S at low or high dose, single or two shots; several received placebo; per-sample allocation not given. Following the first vaccine or placebo injection, samples were taken on day 63. Sequencing was performed with immunoSEQ multiplex PCR; in TCRdb, only in-frame clones are kept and a portion is missing. The sample lists around 380,000 clones, approximately 90% occurring once. The sample in question was peripheral blood, obtained in a trial of Ad26.COV2.S vaccine versus placebo. These receptors were collected from a person between 18 and 65 years old who received the Ad26.COV2.S COVID-19 vaccine or a placebo.

This chain uses TRBV6-1 with TRBJ1-1; 9 bases align to TRBD1. This CDR3 is 15 amino acids long. The germline CDR1 and CDR2 sequences are MNHNS and SASEGT. Trimming at V came to 2 bases and at J to 6 bases, leaving 7 bases not matched to a gene. CDR3 residues: CASSEQGTGRPEAFF. The CDR3 nucleotides read TGTGCCAGCAGTGAACAGGGGACAGGGAGGCCTGAAGCTTTCTTT.

The J gene is TRBJ1-2, the V gene TRBV27, with D hard to call. From germline, CDR1 is MNHEY and CDR2 SMNVEV (reference sequence). With 10 bases removed from V and 8 bases from J, the gap between germline ends came to 17 bases. This CDR3 is built from 12 residues. Here the CDR3 reads CATMSVSGGYTF. The CDR3 DNA follows: TGTGCCACCATGTCGGTTTCCGGGGGCTACACCTTC.

The chain has TRBV7-9 and TRBJ2-1; TRBD2 matches 12 bases. Germline V CDR1 and CDR2: SEHNR, FQNEAQ (reference sequence). Trimming at V came to 5 bases and at J to 6 bases, leaving 5 bases not matched to a gene. The CDR3 runs to 15 residues. DNA for the CDR3: TGTGCCAGCAGCCCACTAGCGGGGGGTGGCAATGAGCAGTTCTTC. This codes for CASSPLAGGGNEQFF.

The J gene is TRBJ2-4, the V gene TRBV19, with 12 nucleotides matching TRBD2. The CDR3 runs 18 residues. The germline V gene has CDR1 LNHDA and CDR2 SQIVND (reference sequence). The ends lost 3 bases at V and 0 bases at J; junction bases unmatched: 6. This CDR3 is CASSIRLAGDLAKNIQYF. The CDR3 DNA reads as TGTGCCAGTAGTATCAGACTAGCGGGGGATCTAGCCAAAAACATTCAGTACTTC.

The rearrangement links TRBV10-3 to TRBJ1-2; the match to TRBD1 covers 8 bases. CDR1 ENHRY and CDR2 SYGVKD come from the germline V gene. V lost 1 base to trimming and J lost 3 bases; unmatched junction nucleotides: 10. The CDR3 runs to 17 residues. CDR3 sequence: CAISEFVTGALDYGYTF. The CDR3 coding sequence is TGTGCCATCAGTGAGTTTGTGACAGGGGCTCTTGACTATGGCTACACCTTC.

The chain carries TRBV19 and TRBJ1-4; a possible D gene is TRBD1 (5 bases). Deletions cut 4 bases from V and 0 bases from J, with 12 bases between. CDR1 and CDR2 from the germline V gene are LNHDA and SQIVND (reference sequence). This CDR3 has 16 residues. The CDR3 DNA follows: TGTGCCAGTAGTACCCGGGACGGCGCAACTAATGAAAAACTGTTTTTT. Translation: CASSTRDGATNEKLFF.

V and J are TRBV4-1 and TRBJ1-2, with 7 bases aligning to TRBD1. Germline CDR1 is MGHRA and CDR2 is YSYEKL. The trim removed 2 bases at V and 8 bases at J, leaving 8 bases unmatched. The CDR3 covers 14 residues. The CDR3 DNA follows: TGCGCCAGCAGCCAACTCGACAGGGTTTACGGCTACACCTTC. It is translated as CASSQLDRVYGYTF.

The V and J genes are TRBV5-1 and TRBJ2-3; D is possibly TRBD2 (7 bases). This CDR3 comprises 15 residues. The germline V gene has CDR1 SGHRS and CDR2 YFSETQ. Between the trimmed V and J ends, which lost 2 bases and 0 bases, there was a span of 10 bases. This CDR3 is CASSLRGASTDTQYF. The CDR3, as DNA: TGCGCCAGCAGCTTACGGGGGGCTAGCACAGATACGCAGTATTTT.

This clone was picked up a small number of times. The chain recombines TRBV4-1 with TRBJ2-7, with D perhaps matching TRBD2 (5 bases). This CDR3 spans 15 amino acids. CDR1 and CDR2 (germline): MGHRA, YSYEKL. V was cut by 1 base and J by 2 bases, with 12 bases left in between. The CDR3 here is CASSQGLEVAYEQYF. CDR3 bases: TGCGCCAGCAGCCAAGGGTTGGAGGTGGCCTACGAGCAGTACTTC.

This clone was seen a single time. The chain recombines TRBV5-1 with TRBJ2-2; D is perhaps TRBD1 or TRBD2 (5 bases each). Trimming stripped 3 bases from V and 4 bases from J, with 7 bases between. The CDR3 has 13 amino acids. The V gene's germline CDR1 is SGHRS and CDR2 YFSETQ. The CDR3 DNA reads TGCGCCAGCAGCTGGGACGGCACCGGGGAGCTGTTTTTT. It yields the protein CASSWDGTGELFF.

The chain uses TRBV9 and TRBJ1-1, with D hard to call. Trimming removed 3 bases from V and 1 base from J, with 10 bases in between. Germline CDR1 SGDLS, CDR2 YYNGEE. CDR3 length: 14 residues. This CDR3 reads CASSGTSQNTEAFF. The CDR3 DNA reads TGTGCCAGCAGCGGTACGAGTCAGAACACTGAAGCTTTCTTT.

The V and J genes are TRBV5-5 and TRBJ2-7; perhaps TRBD2 as D (6 bases). Germline CDR1 is SGHKS and CDR2 is YYEKEE (reference sequence). V gave up 4 bases and J gave up 3 bases, with 14 bases separating them. The CDR3 totals 14 residues. CDR3 DNA: TGTGCCAGCAGCCCGGGGGACGGGAGCTACGAGCAGTACTTC. This translates into CASSPGDGSYEQYF.

This chain links TRBV5-1 with TRBJ2-7; 9 bases agree with TRBD1. In germline, CDR1 is SGHRS, CDR2 YFSETQ. There are 14 residues in the CDR3. V lost 2 bases to trimming and J lost 2 bases; unmatched junction nucleotides: 2. DNA for the CDR3: TGCGCCAGCAGCTTCCGGACAGGGGCCTACGAGCAGTACTTC. Amino acid sequence: CASSFRTGAYEQYF.

J is TRBJ2-1 and V is TRBV7-6; 10 bases are a match to TRBD2. This CDR3 has 14 residues. V shed 5 bases and J 7 bases; nucleotides not matched to a gene: 5. The germline V gene has CDR1 SGHVS and CDR2 FNYEAQ. CDR3 nucleotide sequence: TGTGCCAGCAGCCTGGCTAGCGGGGGAAATGAGCAGTTCTTC. Amino acid sequence: CASSLASGGNEQFF.

The chain combines TRBV5-1 with TRBJ1-5; possible D gene TRBD1, 5 bases. Germline V gene lookup returns CDR1 SGHRS and CDR2 YFSETQ. This CDR3 is 14 amino acids long. The germline V and J ends were trimmed by 1 base and 2 bases, with 7 bases remaining between them. This CDR3 is CASSLSGGNQPQHF. DNA for the CDR3: TGCGCCAGCAGCTTGTCGGGGGGCAATCAGCCCCAGCATTTT.

The rearrangement links TRBV11-2 to TRBJ2-2; D might be TRBD2 (6 bases). This CDR3 is 19 amino acids long. V dropped 4 bases and J dropped 6 bases, with 27 bases sitting between them. CDR1 is SGHAT and CDR2 is FQNNGV in the germline V gene. The CDR3 DNA reads as TGTGCCAGCAGCTCTATCTCCCGCAAACCGGGACTCCGTGCCGGGGAGCTGTTTTTT. Its protein product is CASSSISRKPGLRAGELFF.

The count of this clone is one. The chain links TRBV5-5 to TRBJ1-2, with D possibly TRBD1 on 5 matching bases. Trimming pared 4 bases from V and 3 bases from J, leaving 10 bases between. Germline lookup yields CDR1 SGHKS and CDR2 YYEKEE (reference sequence). CDR3 length equals 13 residues. CDR3 nucleotides: TGTGCCAGCAGCCCCCCGGGGGACTATGGCTACACCTTC. As protein: CASSPPGDYGYTF. The full variable domain, rest sourced from reference TRBV5-5 and TRBJ1-2, is DAGVTQSPTHLIKTRGQQVTLRCSPISGHKSVSWYQQVLGQGPQFIFQYYEKEERGRGNFPDRFSARQFPNYSSELNVNALLLGDSALYLCASSPPGDYGYTFGSGTRLTVV.

This rearrangement joins TRBV4-1 to TRBJ1-5, with 9 bases matching TRBD1. This CDR3 has 17 residues. J gave up 4 bases and V 0 bases, and 7 bases lay outside the gene matches. Looked up from germline, CDR1 is MGHRA and CDR2 is YSYEKL. The CDR3 DNA reads as TGCGCCAGCAGCCAAGATCCAGACAGGGGGGAAAATCAGCCCCAGCATTTT. The encoded protein is CASSQDPDRGENQPQHF.

The genes are TRBV6-5 and TRBJ1-6, with 7 positions matching TRBD1. The CDR3 is made up of 15 amino acids. CDR1 is MNHEY, CDR2 SVGAGI, per germline. Losses at the gene ends were 6 bases for V and 7 bases for J; bases not matched to a gene: 9. CDR3 sequence reads: CASSSSGTANSPLHF. The DNA of the CDR3 is TGTGCCAGCAGCTCATCCGGGACAGCCAATTCACCCCTCCACTTT.